The rows below give T cell receptor beta chains drawn from one sample of a study of T cell clones after liver transplantation. Here immunoSEQ multiplex PCR was the method, and the copy in TCRdb shows in-frame clones only, minus some. The data hold some 75,000 clones, with roughly 80% observed a single time. This material consisted of CD4+ T cells from blood, taken before liver transplant. The source of these receptors is a human donor who received a liver transplant. Each CDR3 is given with its conserved first and last residue. Each record gives: clone size, J gene, D gene, V gene, CDR3 DNA, CDR3 protein. D genes are given only for firm matches. Clone size is given for some rows only: seen once, a few or many times, or a class if the clone is expanded.

>NA|TRBJ1-1|NA|TRBV5-1
TGCGCCAGCAGCTTGGGCAGCATGAACACTGAAGCTTTCTTT
CASSLGSMNTEAFF
>NA|TRBJ2-7|NA|TRBV5-6
TGTGCCAGCAGCTTGGTTGCGTTTGAGACCTACGAGCAGTACTTC
CASSLVAFETYEQYF
>once|TRBJ1-4|NA|TRBV19
TGTGCCAGTAGGAGGGGCAGGGCGGAAGAAAAACTGTTTTTT
CASRRGRAEEKLFF
>NA|TRBJ2-7|NA|TRBV5-4
TGTGCCAGCAGCTTGGGCGGGGCGGGTGTGGCCTACGAGCAGTACTTC
CASSLGGAGVAYEQYF
>NA|TRBJ2-1|TRBD2|TRBV7-9
TGTGCCAGCAGCTTCACTAGCGGGGTATACAATGAGCAGTTCTTC
CASSFTSGVYNEQFF
>NA|TRBJ2-5|NA|TRBV13
TGTGCCAGCAGCCCGGGGCAGATCCAAGAGACCCAGTACTTC
CASSPGQIQETQYF
>NA|TRBJ1-4|NA|TRBV19
TGTGCCAGTGGTCCACGGGGCAGGGAGGATAAACTGTTTTTT
CASGPRGREDKLFF
>once|TRBJ2-1|TRBD1|TRBV5-4
TGTGCCAGCAGACCGGGGGGACAGGGTGGGTTCTCCTACAATGAGCAGTTCTTC
CASRPGGQGGFSYNEQFF
>NA|TRBJ2-1|NA|TRBV5-1
TGCGCCAGCAGCTTGGAAAGGGCCTTATCAAACAATGAGCAGTTCTTC
CASSLERALSNNEQFF
>once|TRBJ2-1|NA|TRBV7-3
TGTGCCAGCAGCTTAGAACCGGAAAATGAGCAGTTCTTC
CASSLEPENEQFF
>NA|TRBJ1-1|NA|TRBV2
TGTGCCAGCAGTCAGACACAAATGAACACTGAAGCTTTCTTT
CASSQTQMNTEAFF
>NA|TRBJ2-7|NA|TRBV6-5
TGTGCCAGCAGTGTGGGTTGGGGCAGCTACGAGCAGTACTTC
CASSVGWGSYEQYF
>NA|TRBJ1-2|TRBD1|TRBV11-1
TGTGCCAGCAGCTGGGACAGCTATGGCTACACCTTC
CASSWDSYGYTF
>NA|TRBJ2-2|NA|TRBV6-6
TGTGCCAGCAGTTACGCGCGGGGCACCGGGGAGCTGTTTTTT
CASSYARGTGELFF
>NA|TRBJ2-1|NA|TRBV5-1
TGCGCCAGCAGCTTGGGTTCCAGGGGCCCGTCCTACAATGAGCAGTTCTTC
CASSLGSRGPSYNEQFF
>NA|TRBJ2-2|NA|TRBV29-1
TGCAGCGTTACGGACGGCACCGGGGAGCTGTTTTTT
CSVTDGTGELFF
>NA|TRBJ1-2|NA|TRBV6-5
TGTGCCAGCAGTGAAGGACGTTTAAGGGATGGCTACACCTTC
CASSEGRLRDGYTF
>NA|TRBJ1-5|TRBD1|TRBV28
TGTGCCAGCAGCTCGACAGGGAGCAATCAGCCCCAGCATTTT
CASSSTGSNQPQHF
>NA|TRBJ2-1|NA|TRBV10-2
TGCGCCAGCAGAGACCCTTCTGGATCAAGGGTAATTAATGAGCAGTTCTTC
CASRDPSGSRVINEQFF
>NA|TRBJ2-5|TRBD1|TRBV6-6
TGTGCCAGCAGCAAGAGGGACAGGGGAAGAGGAGAGACCCAGTACTTC
CASSKRDRGRGETQYF
>NA|TRBJ2-1|TRBD1|TRBV6-1
TGTGCCAGCAGTGAATCGGACAGGGCTCCATACAATGAGCAGTTCTTC
CASSESDRAPYNEQFF
>NA|TRBJ2-2|TRBD2|TRBV28
TGTGCCAGCAGTTCGTGGACTAGCGGGAACACCGGGGAGCTGTTTTTT
CASSSWTSGNTGELFF
>NA|TRBJ1-1|NA|TRBV7-6
TGTGCCAGCAGCTTAGCGAGAGGTGAAGCTTTCTTT
CASSLARGEAFF
>once|TRBJ2-1|NA|TRBV5-1
TGCGCCAGCAGCTTGGTATCGCAAAGGAACAATGAGCAGTTCTTC
CASSLVSQRNNEQFF
>NA|TRBJ1-1|NA|TRBV9
TGTGCCAGCAGCGTTAAAGGAACCACTGAAGCTTTCTTT
CASSVKGTTEAFF
>NA|TRBJ2-4|NA|TRBV5-6
TGTGCCAGCAGCTTTAGGGGGTCGGCCAAAAACATTCAGTACTTC
CASSFRGSAKNIQYF
>NA|TRBJ2-3|NA|TRBV29-1
TGCAGCCAACGAAGGGGCGCAGATACGCAGTATTTT
CSQRRGADTQYF
>NA|TRBJ2-7|NA|TRBV5-1
TGCGCCAGCAGCTTGTTACAGGACAGCTCCTACGAGCAGTACTTC
CASSLLQDSSYEQYF
>few|TRBJ2-5|NA|TRBV2
TGTGCCAGCAGCGGTAGTAAGGGGGACGAGACCCAGTACTTC
CASSGSKGDETQYF
>once|TRBJ2-1|NA|TRBV5-1
TGCGCCAGCAGCTGGTCTAGCGTTCAGCAGTTCTTC
CASSWSSVQQFF
>NA|TRBJ2-1|TRBD2|TRBV4-3
TGCGCCAGCAGCCAAGGGGGGTCATCTTATGGGACTAGCGGGAGCGATGAGCAGTTCTTC
CASSQGGSSYGTSGSDEQFF
>NA|TRBJ2-3|NA|TRBV27
TGTGCCAGCAGTTTTCTCCACCCTAGCGACACAGATACGCAGTATTTT
CASSFLHPSDTDTQYF
>NA|TRBJ2-6|NA|TRBV7-6
TGTGCCAGCAGCTTAGGGCGTAGAGGGTCTGGGGCCAACGTCCTGACTTTC
CASSLGRRGSGANVLTF
>NA|TRBJ2-2|TRBD2|TRBV5-1
TGCGCCAGCAGCTCTCAGGGACTAGCGGGATTACTGAACACCGGGGAGCTGTTTTTT
CASSSQGLAGLLNTGELFF
>NA|TRBJ1-1|TRBD1|TRBV5-1
TGCGCCAGCAGGGGACAGACGAACACTGAAGCTTTCTTT
CASRGQTNTEAFF
>medium-sized|TRBJ2-2|TRBD1|TRBV11-1
TGTGCCAGCAGCCGCGGACAGGGTGGGAACACCGGGGAGCTGTTTTTT
CASSRGQGGNTGELFF
>few|TRBJ2-5|TRBD2|TRBV19
TGTGCCAGTAGTCTAGCGGGAGGAGAGACCCAGTACTTC
CASSLAGGETQYF
>NA|TRBJ1-1|NA|TRBV10-3
TGTGCCATCAGTGACCCAGGGTTTGCAGGCACTGAAGCTTTCTTT
CAISDPGFAGTEAFF
>few|TRBJ1-5|NA|TRBV2
TGTGCCAGCAGTAAACAGGGTCGCAATCAGCCCCAGCATTTT
CASSKQGRNQPQHF
>many|TRBJ2-7|TRBD1|TRBV10-3
TGTGCCATCGGCAGGCTCCGGGACAGGGTCTACGAGCAGTACTTC
CAIGRLRDRVYEQYF
>NA|TRBJ1-1|NA|TRBV28
TGTGCCAGCAGTTTATCGGGCGGAATGAACACTGAAGCTTTCTTT
CASSLSGGMNTEAFF
>NA|TRBJ1-2|NA|TRBV5-1
TGCGCCAGCAGCTTGTCGGCGACTAACTATGGCTACACCTTC
CASSLSATNYGYTF
>NA|TRBJ1-1|NA|TRBV9
TGTGCCAGCAGCGTAGGGGGTGCGGACTCTGAAGCTTTCTTT
CASSVGGADSEAFF
>few|TRBJ1-1|NA|TRBV19
TGTGCCAGTAGTATCGGCAGAGCGAACACTGAAGCTTTCTTT
CASSIGRANTEAFF
>NA|TRBJ1-4|NA|TRBV14
TGTGCCAGCAGCCAGATCCGGGGGCGGAATGAAAAACTGTTTTTT
CASSQIRGRNEKLFF
>NA|TRBJ1-2|TRBD1|TRBV18
TGTGCCAGCTCCCACGGACAGGGGAACTATGGCTACACCTTC
CASSHGQGNYGYTF
>NA|TRBJ2-3|TRBD1|TRBV5-1
TGCGCCAGCAGCTTAGGGACAGGGGGCCTTAGCACAGATACGCAGTATTTT
CASSLGTGGLSTDTQYF
>NA|TRBJ1-5|NA|TRBV6-1
TGTGCCAGCAGTGTCACAGGGTTGGGGAGCAATCAGCCCCAGCATTTT
CASSVTGLGSNQPQHF
>NA|TRBJ2-4|NA|TRBV18
TGTGCCAGCTCACCCTTTGTGGTGGGGCCGCAAGCCAAAAACATTCAGTACTTC
CASSPFVVGPQAKNIQYF
>NA|TRBJ2-3|TRBD2|TRBV19
TGTGCCAGTAGTCCAAGGGCTGCTAGCGGGAGGGCCCGGGGAGATACGCAGTATTTT
CASSPRAASGRARGDTQYF
>NA|TRBJ1-1|NA|TRBV28
TGTGGGAGGCGTATCCTCACTGAAGCTTTCTTT
CGRRILTEAFF
>NA|TRBJ1-2|NA|TRBV6-6
TGTGCCAGCAGTCCCCCGGCAGTTGGCTACACCTTC
CASSPPAVGYTF
>NA|TRBJ2-1|NA|TRBV5-4
TGTGCCAGCAGCTTGGGAGGGGGAGAAGAGTACAATGAGCAGTTCTTC
CASSLGGGEEYNEQFF
>NA|TRBJ1-2|TRBD1|TRBV28
TGTGCCAGCAGTACAAGGGTCCCCGGGACAGGAGAAGTATATGGCTACACCTTC
CASSTRVPGTGEVYGYTF
>NA|TRBJ1-2|NA|TRBV19
TGTGCCAGTAGTATACGGGCATTTAACTATGGCTACACCTTC
CASSIRAFNYGYTF
>NA|TRBJ1-5|TRBD1|TRBV18
TGTGCCAGCTCGTTTAGGGACAGGGGCCGCAATCAGCCCCAGCATTTT
CASSFRDRGRNQPQHF
>NA|TRBJ1-1|TRBD1|TRBV30
TGTGCCTGCTACCGGGACAGGGCGCTTACTTCTGAAGCTTTCTTT
CACYRDRALTSEAFF
>NA|TRBJ1-5|NA|TRBV6-1
TGTGCCAGCAGCCAGGGTTATAGCAATCAGCCCCAGCATTTT
CASSQGYSNQPQHF
>NA|TRBJ1-3|NA|TRBV6-5
TGTGCCAGCAGTTACTCAGGGGCGGGAAACACCATATATTTT
CASSYSGAGNTIYF
>NA|TRBJ1-4|NA|TRBV5-1
TGCGCCAGCAGGTCCCGGGCCCCGGGGAATGAAAAACTGTTTTTT
CASRSRAPGNEKLFF